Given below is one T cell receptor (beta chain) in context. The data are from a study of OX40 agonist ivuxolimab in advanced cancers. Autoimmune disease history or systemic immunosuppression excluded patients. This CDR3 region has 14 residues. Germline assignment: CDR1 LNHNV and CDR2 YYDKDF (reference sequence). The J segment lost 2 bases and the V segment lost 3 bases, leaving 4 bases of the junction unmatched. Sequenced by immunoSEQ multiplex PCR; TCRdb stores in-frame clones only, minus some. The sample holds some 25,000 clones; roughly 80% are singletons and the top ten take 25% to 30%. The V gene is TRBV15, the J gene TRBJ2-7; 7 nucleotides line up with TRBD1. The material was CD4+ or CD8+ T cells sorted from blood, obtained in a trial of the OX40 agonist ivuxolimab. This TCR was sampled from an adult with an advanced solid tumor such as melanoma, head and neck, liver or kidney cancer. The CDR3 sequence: CATSSQTGTYEQYF. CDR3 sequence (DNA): TGTGCCACCAGCAGTCAGACAGGGACCTACGAGCAGTACTTC.